The present T cell receptor (beta chain) was sequenced within a study of CD8 T cells in ankylosing spondylitis. Per germline, CDR1 SGHTA and CDR2 FQGTGA. Trimming removed 5 bases at V and 9 bases at J, with 11 bases between. This CDR3 contains 12 residues. Quantitative molecular-barcoded 5'-RACE generated the TCR beta libraries. TCRdb re-called the 5' RACE reads with MiXCR, one entry per CDR3 protein. The sample has some 130,000 distinct CDR3 sequences, approximately 13% seen once; the top ten hold about 2.7%. Sample: blood, either unsorted or a sorted T cell fraction (not recorded which). This rearrangement joins TRBV7-3 to TRBJ2-1; no clear D. This clonotype originated in a female donor with ankylosing spondylitis or in good health (not recorded which). The CDR3 nucleotides read TGTGCCAGCAGCCACCGTATCGGTGAGCAGTTCTTC. Encoded protein: CASSHRIGEQFF. The full variable domain, its missing parts supplied by reference TRBV7-3 and TRBJ2-1, is GAGVSQTPSNKVTEKGKYVELRCDPISGHTALYWYRQSLGQGPEFLIYFQGTGAADDSGLPNDRFFAVRPEGSVSTLKIQRTERGDSAVYLCASSHRIGEQFFGPGTRLTVL.